A single sample is the source of the 31 T cell receptor beta chains below, sequenced in a study of T cells expressing NK-cell markers. TCRdb reprocessed the 5' RACE reads, with one entry per CDR3 protein and no DNA. The sample totals 5,000 to 6,500 distinct CDR3 sequences. Sequences were obtained from blood T cells: a sorted CD56 or NKG2C T cell subset, CD4+ or CD8+ T cells, or bulk PBMC T cells (not recorded which). These receptors originate from a man younger than 35 in good health.

V and J are TRBV28 and TRBJ2-7; with no DNA, the TCRdb D assignment of TRBD1 cannot be verified. Germline loops: CDR1 MDHEN, CDR2 SYDVKM. This CDR3 contains 15 residues. The CDR3 protein is CAWGTLIGVAYEQYF.

The genes are TRBV6-5 and TRBJ2-3; the TCRdb D gene call, TRBD1, has no DNA to confirm it. The CDR3 sequence is 15 residues long. Germline CDR1 is MNHEY and CDR2 is SVGAGI. CDR3 amino acids: CASSYSRDNIDTQYF.

The chain recombines TRBV18 with TRBJ2-1; TCRdb lists TRBD1, though no DNA is available to test this call. The germline V gene has CDR1 KGHSH and CDR2 LQKENI. This CDR3 region has 14 residues. CDR3 residues: CASSPPEWGEKQFF.

V and J are TRBV12-3 or TRBV12-4 and TRBJ2-3. This CDR3 spans 14 amino acids. CDR3 amino acids: CASSFSGSTDTQYF.

The chain is built from TRBV9 and TRBJ2-1; the D gene TCRdb calls, TRBD2, cannot be checked with no DNA. Germline values: CDR1 SGDLS, CDR2 YYNGEE. The CDR3 extends over 14 amino acids. The CDR3 reads CASSVAAGGNEQFF.

This chain links TRBV28 with TRBJ1-1. There are 12 residues in the CDR3. The germline gives CDR1 MDHEN, CDR2 SYDVKM. This chain's CDR3 is CASSLTTNEAFF.

The rearrangement joins TRBV7-9 to TRBJ1-2; as DNA is missing, the TRBD1 call by TCRdb cannot be tested. This CDR3 contains 14 residues. Per germline, CDR1 SEHNR and CDR2 FQNEAQ (reference sequence). The CDR3 spells CASSLETGPRGYTF.

This clonotype is medium-sized (0.01 to 0.1%) by frequency. This chain connects TRBV25-1 to TRBJ2-5. This CDR3 has 14 amino acids. Germline V lookup: CDR1 MGHDK, CDR2 SYGVNS. CDR3 loop: CASSERGHQETQYF. Based on the CDR3 plus reference TRBV25-1 and TRBJ2-5, the full variable domain is EADIYQTPRYLVIGTGKKITLECSQTMGHDKMYWYQQDPGMELHLIHYSYGVNSTEKGDLSSESTVSRIRTEHFPLTLESARPSHTSQYLCASSERGHQETQYFGPGTRLLVL.

The V gene is TRBV5-4, the J gene TRBJ2-1; TCRdb returns TRBD2, unconfirmable since there is no DNA. The germline CDR1 and CDR2 sequences are SGHNT and YYREEE (reference sequence). This CDR3 spans 15 amino acids. The CDR3 reads CASSPTSGRAYEQFF.

The chain links TRBV3-1 to TRBJ2-1; TCRdb designates TRBD1, a call that cannot be tested without DNA. The CDR3 spans 15 residues. Germline CDR1 reads LGHDT; CDR2 reads YNNKEL (reference sequence). The CDR3 sequence is CASSQDIGTYNEQFF.

The CDR3 region is CSARGASEMETQYF. The chain employs TRBV20-1 and TRBJ2-5; as DNA is missing, the TRBD2 call by TCRdb cannot be tested. The CDR3 consists of 14 residues. Germline V gene data show CDR1 as DFQATT and CDR2 as SNEGSKA (reference sequence).

The chain carries TRBV7-2 and TRBJ2-2; TCRdb calls TRBD1, which cannot be checked without DNA. Germline CDR1 reads SGHTA; CDR2 reads FQGNSA. CDR3 size: 13 residues. This CDR3 is CASSGQLTGELFF.

The chain couples TRBV6-1 to TRBJ1-4. The CDR3 has 13 amino acids. CDR1 and CDR2 (germline): MNHNS, SASEGT. CDR3 protein: CASSEEYQEKLFF.

This clonotype is classed as medium-sized (0.01 to 0.1%) by frequency. This chain joins TRBV20-1 and TRBJ2-1; checking the TCRdb D call of TRBD1 is not possible without DNA. This CDR3 spans 12 amino acids. Germline V lookup: CDR1 DFQATT, CDR2 SNEGSKA (reference sequence). The CDR3 is CSSQRDVYEQFF.

The chain links TRBV12-3 or TRBV12-4 to TRBJ1-5; TCRdb selects TRBD1, and the lack of DNA leaves this call unchecked. The CDR3 is 14 amino acids. CDR3 sequence: CASSLAGVNQPQHF.

The chain couples TRBV11-2 to TRBJ2-2. The CDR3 is 13 residues long. Germline values: CDR1 SGHAT, CDR2 FQNNGV. CDR3 region: CASTVGNTGELFF.

This chain uses TRBV5-4 with TRBJ2-1; checking the TCRdb D call of TRBD2 is not possible without DNA. The germline V gene has CDR1 SGHNT and CDR2 YYREEE (reference sequence). The length of the CDR3 is 16 residues. The CDR3 reads CASSLARGLGTHEQFF.

V and J are TRBV28 and TRBJ1-5; absent DNA, TCRdb's TRBD1 call cannot be checked. Germline CDR1 reads MDHEN; CDR2 reads SYDVKM. The CDR3 runs to 15 residues. CDR3 in amino acids: CASSFTRGYNQPQHF.

This clonotype ranks as medium-sized in terms of frequency. V is TRBV6-4 and J is TRBJ2-1. The CDR3 loop spans 13 amino acids. CDR1 is MRHNA, CDR2 SNTAGT, per germline. CDR3 protein: CASSDKAYNEQFF.

The chain links TRBV7-6 to TRBJ1-1. The CDR3 runs 16 residues. Germline CDR1 is SGHVS and CDR2 is FNYEAQ. The CDR3 region is CASSLAFSEMNTEAFF.

This chain joins TRBV4-3 and TRBJ1-3; TCRdb lists TRBD1, though no DNA is available to test this call. In germline, CDR1 is LGHNA, CDR2 YSLEER. This CDR3 spans 17 amino acids. CDR3: CASSPSRGRVTGNTIYF.

The chain joins TRBV5-1 to TRBJ1-1; checking the TCRdb D call of TRBD1 is not possible without DNA. The germline CDR1 and CDR2 sequences are SGHRS and YFSETQ. The CDR3 is 17 amino acids. CDR3 residues: CASSLDGQGSGNTEAFF.

The chain recombines TRBV7-9 with TRBJ2-1; TCRdb selects TRBD2, and the lack of DNA leaves this call unchecked. Germline CDR1 is SEHNR and CDR2 is FQNEAQ (reference sequence). The CDR3 is 16 residues long. The CDR3 protein is CASSLAYASGCNEQFF.

Judged by frequency, this clonotype is medium-sized. The chain joins TRBV3-1 to TRBJ2-3; absent DNA, TCRdb's TRBD2 call cannot be checked. Looked up from germline, CDR1 is LGHDT and CDR2 is YNNKEL (reference sequence). The CDR3 has 17 residues. CDR3 protein: CASSPTHGGSVADTQYF.

The rearrangement joins TRBV21-1 to TRBJ2-2; TCRdb returns TRBD1, unconfirmable since there is no DNA. TRBV21-1 is listed as a pseudogene. The CDR3 spans 17 residues. The CDR3 loop is CASSKGQGGPNTGELFF.

The J gene is TRBJ2-2, the V gene TRBV29-1. CDR3 length: 14 residues. CDR1 SQVTM and CDR2 ANQGSEA come from the germline V gene. This CDR3 reads CSVEGPMGTGELFF.

The CDR3 region is CASSPGTSGSDEQFF. The V call is TRBV6-2 or TRBV6-3, the J call TRBJ2-1; the D call from TCRdb, TRBD2, cannot be confirmed without DNA. This CDR3 is built from 15 residues. Germline CDR1 reads MNHEY; CDR2 reads SVGEGT.

The chain combines TRBV19 with TRBJ2-1. Germline CDR1 reads LNHDA; CDR2 reads SQIVND (reference sequence). The CDR3 length is 13 residues. The CDR3 loop is CASSIGLINEQFF.

The rearrangement links TRBV6-5 to TRBJ2-5; there is no DNA to check the TCRdb D call of TRBD1. Germline CDR1 and CDR2: MNHEY and SVGAGI. The CDR3 consists of 15 residues. CDR3 sequence reads: CASSLRGAHEETQYF.

This sequence joins TRBV6-2 or TRBV6-3 and TRBJ2-7; TCRdb's D call, TRBD1, is unchecked because there is no DNA. The germline gives CDR1 MNHEY, CDR2 SVGEGT. This CDR3 is built from 14 residues. CDR3 sequence: CATSKARGYDEQYF.

The CDR3 spells CASSLGRRRIYNEQFF. The V call is TRBV7-8, the J call TRBJ2-1; TCRdb outputs TRBD1, but without DNA this stays unchecked. Germline V gives CDR1 SGHVS, CDR2 FQNEAQ. The CDR3 spans 16 residues.